This T cell receptor beta chain was obtained from a study of T-cell reconstitution after alpha-beta-depleted transplantation in children. Findings of the study overall: Some patients owed their high day-60 TCRbeta diversity to surviving recipient T cells and thymic progenitors.

A TCRbeta library incorporating unique molecular identifiers was prepared. TCRdb used MiXCR to reprocess the PCR reads, holding one entry per CDR3 protein. The sample yields 200,000 to 300,000 distinct CDR3 sequences, 8.2% seen once. The table lists this clonotype with many counts. Its antigen is currently unknown. The J segment lost 0 bases and the V segment lost 8 bases, leaving 1 base of the junction unmatched. The CDR3 totals 12 residues. CDR1 is SEHNR and CDR2 is FQNEAQ in the germline V gene (reference sequence). The source was PBMCs, mostly from graft donor cells, collected 180 days after TCRalphabeta/CD19-depleted stem cell transplant. V usage is TRBV7-9 and J usage is TRBJ2-7; 7 bases are a match to TRBD2. The receptor comes from a male patient younger than 18 who had a stem cell transplant for acute lymphoblastic leukemia, so the T cells may come from the graft donor. This CDR3 is CASGEGSYEQYF. CDR3 nucleotides: TGTGCCAGCGGGGAGGGCTCCTACGAGCAGTACTTC.